The 22 T cell receptor beta chains given below trace back to one sample, sequenced in a study of OX40 agonist ivuxolimab in advanced cancers. Libraries were built with the immunoSEQ multiplex PCR assay. TCRdb carries this immuneACCESS record with in-frame sequences only. Its versions omit some clonotypes, under half of them owing to an unresolved V gene in the studies checked, with the rest unexplained. The sample table holds about 70,000 clones, of which more than 75% were seen once. The ten largest clones take up roughly 2% of the sample. Sequencing used CD4+ or CD8+ T cells sorted from blood, obtained in a trial of the OX40 agonist ivuxolimab. Source of these receptors: an adult with an advanced solid tumor such as melanoma, head and neck, liver or kidney cancer.

V and J are TRBV2 and TRBJ2-1; no definite D call. This CDR3 is 12 amino acids long. V gave up 7 bases and J gave up 8 bases, with 12 bases separating them. Germline V CDR1 and CDR2: SNHLY, FYNNEI. CDR3 DNA sequence: TGTGCCAGCAACCCCGTGGAGTATGAGCAGTTCTTC. Protein: CASNPVEYEQFF.

The chain uses TRBV9 and TRBJ2-6; D is unclear. The germline V gene encodes CDR1 SGDLS and CDR2 YYNGEE. Trimming took off 6 bases at V and 0 bases at J, with 7 bases between the two ends. This CDR3 region has 14 residues. CDR3 region: CASTRSSGANVLTF. CDR3 bases: TGTGCCAGCACTCGGAGCTCTGGGGCCAACGTCCTGACTTTC.

The chain combines TRBV7-9 with TRBJ1-3; 10 bases are a match to TRBD1. The CDR3 is 16 residues long. V gave up 5 bases and J gave up 2 bases; unmatched junction bases: 6. Germline V CDR1 and CDR2: SEHNR, FQNEAQ (reference sequence). The CDR3 sequence: CASSLPGQGTGNTIYF. CDR3 in DNA: TGTGCCAGCAGCCTCCCGGGACAGGGGACTGGAAACACCATATATTTT.

The chain is built from TRBV5-1 and TRBJ2-1; D is unclear. Germline values: CDR1 SGHRS, CDR2 YFSETQ. V was shortened by 0 bases and J by 8 bases, with 6 bases between the two germline ends. The CDR3 has 12 residues. CDR3 sequence (DNA): TGCGCCAGCAGCTTGGATATCTATGAGCAGTTCTTC. Amino acid sequence: CASSLDIYEQFF.

The rearrangement joins TRBV4-1 to TRBJ2-3; TRBD2 matches 15 bases. This CDR3 contains 20 residues. J lost 0 bases, V lost 5 bases, and 12 bases had no gene match. Germline CDR1 and CDR2: MGHRA and YSYEKL. The CDR3 loop is CASSARWGTSGGSSTDTQYF. CDR3 nucleotides: TGCGCCAGCAGCGCGAGGTGGGGGACTAGCGGGGGGTCTAGCACAGATACGCAGTATTTT.

Concerning this clone itself: The sample holds other DNA sequences that translate to the same CDR3. The CDR3 DNA is TGTGCCAGCAGGAGCTACACTGAAGCTTTCTTT. Translation gives CASRSYTEAFF. V gene TRBV6-5 combines with J gene TRBJ1-1; D remains ambiguous. The V gene's germline CDR1 is MNHEY and CDR2 SVGAGI. The CDR3 spans 11 residues. The V end was cut by 6 bases, the J end by 3 bases, with 5 bases between.

The V gene is TRBV6-6, the J gene TRBJ1-1; no clear D gene. The germline V and J ends were trimmed by 3 bases and 1 base, with 9 bases remaining between them. The CDR3 covers 14 residues. Germline V gene sequence: CDR1 MNHNY, CDR2 SVGAGI (reference sequence). CDR3 bases: TGTGCCAGCAGTTATGAGGACTGGAACACTGAAGCTTTCTTT. Residues: CASSYEDWNTEAFF.

This CDR3 reads CASSLGGSSYNSPLHF. The CDR3 DNA reads TGTGCCAGCTCACTAGGAGGGAGCTCCTATAATTCACCCCTCCACTTT. The chain carries TRBV18 and TRBJ1-6; D gene unclear. The CDR3 extends over 16 amino acids. Per germline, CDR1 KGHSH and CDR2 LQKENI. Between the trimmed V and J ends, which lost 4 bases and 0 bases, there was a span of 10 bases.

The chain joins TRBV6-5 to TRBJ2-7; D is possibly TRBD2 (5 bases). Germline V gene sequence: CDR1 MNHEY, CDR2 SVGAGI. The CDR3 is 14 residues long. Trimming took 2 bases from V and 5 from J, leaving 13 bases between them. In DNA form, the CDR3 reads TGTGCCAGCAGTTACGGCCTCGAGGGCCACGAGCAGTACTTC. Translation: CASSYGLEGHEQYF.

This rearrangement joins TRBV5-4 to TRBJ2-5, with a possible D match to TRBD1 (5 bases). V was shortened by 2 bases and J by 1 base, with 12 bases between the two germline ends. The germline gives CDR1 SGHNT, CDR2 YYREEE (reference sequence). The CDR3 sequence is 15 residues long. CDR3 nucleotide sequence: TGTGCCAGCAGCTTCAGACAGCCATCCCAAGAGACCCAGTACTTC. Translation: CASSFRQPSQETQYF.

The chain recombines TRBV7-2 with TRBJ2-7; 7 nucleotides line up with TRBD1. There are 15 residues in the CDR3. With V trimmed by 5 bases and J by 2 bases, 9 bases remained unmatched. Germline V gene data show CDR1 as SGHTA and CDR2 as FQGNSA. CDR3 amino acids: CASSKQGNGPYEQYF. For the CDR3, the DNA is TGTGCCAGCAGCAAACAGGGGAATGGCCCCTACGAGCAGTACTTC.

J is TRBJ2-3 and V is TRBV5-1, with TRBD2 identical over 16 bases. Trimming took 3 bases from V and 7 from J; bases not matched to a gene: 5. From germline, CDR1 is SGHRS and CDR2 YFSETQ. The CDR3 is 16 amino acids. The CDR3 is CASSSGTSGGANTQYF. The CDR3 DNA reads TGCGCCAGCAGCTCCGGGACTAGCGGGGGGGCAAATACGCAGTATTTT.

The chain employs TRBV27 and TRBJ1-6; weak D call: TRBD1 (5 bases). Germline assignment: CDR1 MNHEY and CDR2 SMNVEV (reference sequence). The V gene lost 0 bases and the J gene lost 10 bases, with 13 bases spanning the gap. The CDR3 has 15 residues. CDR3 in amino acids: CASSLSRQGRSPLHF. The CDR3 DNA is TGTGCCAGCAGTTTATCGCGGCAGGGCCGATCACCCCTCCACTTT.

The chain has TRBV27 and TRBJ1-2; maybe TRBD1 (5 bases). With 1 base removed from V and 5 bases from J, the gap between germline ends came to 14 bases. Germline CDR1 reads MNHEY; CDR2 reads SMNVEV (reference sequence). The CDR3 has 15 amino acids. The CDR3 DNA reads as TGTGCCAGCAGTTTATGGGGCAACACCGGTTATGGCTACACCTTC. Amino acids: CASSLWGNTGYGYTF.

V and J are TRBV29-1 and TRBJ1-2; TRBD1 is a possible D gene (6 bases). Germline V gene lookup returns CDR1 SQVTM and CDR2 ANQGSEA. The V and J ends lost 6 bases and 8 bases respectively, with 13 bases between them. The CDR3 covers 11 residues. CDR3 nucleotide sequence: TGCAGCGTAGTAACAGGGTCGGGCTACACCTTC. Encoded protein: CSVVTGSGYTF. Filled out from reference TRBV29-1 and TRBJ1-2, the complete variable domain reads SAVISQKPSRDICQRGTSLTIQCQVDSQVTMMFWYRQQPGQSLTLIATANQGSEATYESGFVIDKFPISRPNLTFSTLTVSNMSPEDSSIYLCSVVTGSGYTFGSGTRLTVV.

The rearrangement uses TRBV5-6 and TRBJ2-4; TRBD1 matches 10 bases. The CDR3 spans 16 residues. V trimming: 4 bases; J trimming: 7 bases; junction bases outside the gene matches: 11. Germline V CDR1 and CDR2: SGHDT, YYEEEE. CDR3 residues: CASSMGQGTIVNIQYF. DNA for the CDR3: TGTGCCAGCAGCATGGGACAGGGGACGATCGTGAACATTCAGTACTTC.

CDR3 DNA: TGTGCCAGCAGTGAGGGAGGGGGCCAGCCCCAGCATTTT. It yields the protein CASSEGGGQPQHF. The chain recombines TRBV2 with TRBJ1-5, with 7 bases aligning to TRBD1. From germline, CDR1 is SNHLY and CDR2 FYNNEI. The junction had 3 bases not matched to a gene; V was cut back by 3 bases and J by 7 bases. This CDR3 has 13 amino acids.

V gene TRBV7-7 combines with J gene TRBJ1-5; D is perhaps TRBD1 (6 bases). The germline V and J ends were trimmed by 5 bases and 4 bases, with 18 bases remaining between them. This CDR3 is built from 16 residues. CDR1 and CDR2 from the germline V gene are SSHAT and FNYEAQ (reference sequence). CDR3 protein: CASSRLDRDKNQPQHF. CDR3 nucleotide sequence: TGTGCCAGCAGCCGCCTCGACCGGGACAAAAATCAGCCCCAGCATTTT.

The V gene is TRBV5-1, the J gene TRBJ2-3; perhaps TRBD1 as D (6 bases). The V and J ends lost 4 bases and 3 bases respectively, with 9 bases between them. Germline-derived CDR1 and CDR2 are SGHRS and YFSETQ. The CDR3 has 13 residues. The CDR3 DNA follows: TGCGCCAGCAGCCATGACAGGACAGATACGCAGTATTTT. Protein: CASSHDRTDTQYF.

In its sample, this clone was seen once. Other DNA sequences in the sample encode the same CDR3. The chain employs TRBV27 and TRBJ2-5; 8 bases match TRBD2. Per the germline V gene, CDR1 is MNHEY and CDR2 is SMNVEV (reference sequence). V gave up 2 bases and J gave up 3 bases; unmatched junction bases: 2. The CDR3 is made up of 14 amino acids. This CDR3 reads CASSLRAGEETQYF. The CDR3 DNA reads TGTGCCAGCAGTTTACGAGCGGGAGAAGAGACCCAGTACTTC.

This chain joins TRBV2 and TRBJ2-5; 9 nucleotides line up with TRBD2. The CDR3 totals 13 residues. V shed 6 bases and J 5 bases; nucleotides not matched to a gene: 4. Germline V gives CDR1 SNHLY, CDR2 FYNNEI. The CDR3 sequence: CASRREGGETQYF. CDR3 bases: TGTGCCAGCAGGCGGGAGGGGGGGGAGACCCAGTACTTC.

This clone has only one observation. V is TRBV7-2 and J is TRBJ2-1; tentatively, D is TRBD1 (5 bases). With 2 bases removed from V and 1 base from J, the gap between germline ends came to 6 bases. This CDR3 is 14 amino acids long. The germline V gene has CDR1 SGHTA and CDR2 FQGNSA. Here the CDR3 DNA reads TGTGCCAGCAGCTTACAGGGTTCCTACAATGAGCAGTTCTTC. The encoded protein is CASSLQGSYNEQFF.